A selection of T cell receptor beta chains follows, all from one sample in a study of beta chain features in type 1 diabetes. Produced via immunoSEQ multiplex PCR; TCRdb's table is partial and in-frame only. The top ten clones hold about 1.2% of a sample with 200,000 to 250,000 clones, approximately 11% of them seen once. The source material was central memory CD4+ T cells from blood. These receptors came from a man aged 18 to 29 in good health. CDR3s leave out the opening cysteine and the closing phenylalanine or tryptophan.

v_gene | CDR3aa
TRBV7-2 | ASSSRSSYEQY
TRBV5-4 | ASSLAGQGSTDTQY
TRBV21-1 | ASSADQGEAYGYT
TRBV29-1 | SVFLTGYGYT
TRBV11-2 | ASSSSGEDEQF
TRBV27 | ASSSYRGGDEQF
TRBV4-2 | ASSQEGHSTDTQY
TRBV7-9 | ASSLAGELEQF
TRBV4-1 | ASSQGSRTRGKDTQY
TRBV27 | ASAGNVEQPQH
TRBV29-1 | SVGLGAAYNEQF
TRBV14 | ASSIKSETQY
TRBV10-3 | AISEWGDVSYEQY
TRBV5-6 | ASSPGLADRGQY
TRBV7-9 | AGHWAVGMWTYNEQF
TRBV19 | ASSPRTGIIETQY
TRBV30 | AWSRGGGAANEQY
TRBV7-6 | ASSLGSGRAADTQY
TRBV30 | AWSDGAGNEQF
TRBV5-1 | ASSLSDRTYNEQF
TRBV29-1 | SISPGGDTQY
TRBV7-2 | ASSSDYSSYEQY
TRBV6-5 | ASRKGQLEYEQY
TRBV5-1 | ASSLTGNANYGYT
TRBV29-1 | SVVRAAQETQY
TRBV5-1 | ASSPTGAVDTQY
TRBV6-5 | ASSYSMTGGNYGYT
TRBV9 | ASSVAHIQDIQY
TRBV7-2 | ASSLDRGLSYNEQF
TRBV18 | ASSSDRGNEQF
TRBV10-3 | AISGDSVAF
TRBV5-6 | ASRRGLAAGGTQY
TRBV27 | ASSPTGGGFRYEQY
TRBV5-1 | ASSFGGFGNEQY
TRBV4-2 | ASSQDTLLNTEAF
TRBV30 | AWSADIAGPILAKNIQY
TRBV29-1 | SVLRGFGEKLF
TRBV30 | AWIRGGGELF
TRBV2 | ASRGRQEINYGYT
TRBV30 | AWGGRNYEQY
TRBV29-1 | SVDGIVYNEQF
TRBV18 | ASSTMASGLEETQY
TRBV5-6 | ASSWDRGQDNEQF
TRBV7-2 | ASSLAKETQY
TRBV6-6 | ASSGLGYEQY
TRBV7-2 | ASSVRDRVRGANVLT
TRBV30 | AWTVSRSNTGELF
TRBV30 | AWSSGGAYNEQF
TRBV7-9 | ASSLTQGIDEQY
TRBV28 | ASSEGTDTEAF